The 9 T cell receptor beta chains given below trace back to one sample, sequenced in a study of shared clonotypes between healthy human individuals. Generated by immunoSEQ multiplex PCR, the TCRdb table keeps only in-frame clones and is missing some. Of roughly 500,000 clones in the sample, about 79% were seen once. The material sequenced was PBMCs. The receptors were sampled from a woman in her 40s in good health. Some clones in this sample may be carry-over from other donors' samples.

The chain uses TRBV27 and TRBJ2-1; unclear D gene. The CDR3 is 15 residues long. Germline-derived CDR1 and CDR2 are MNHEY and SMNVEV (reference sequence). V was clipped by 4 bases and J by 0 bases, with 10 bases between them. The CDR3 nucleotides are TGTGCCAGCAGTTGGCGGCCCAACTCCTACAATGAGCAGTTCTTC. Protein: CASSWRPNSYNEQFF.

As for this clone: Other nucleotide sequences from this sample produce the same CDR3. The CDR3 spells CASSPSQETQYF. In DNA, the CDR3 is TGTGCCAGCAGCCCCAGTCAAGAGACCCAGTACTTC. The V and J genes are TRBV2 and TRBJ2-5; no firm D call. Per germline, CDR1 SNHLY and CDR2 FYNNEI. The CDR3 runs 12 residues. V was trimmed by 6 bases and J by 2 bases, leaving 7 bases between them.

This clone was counted a few times. The V gene is TRBV18, the J gene TRBJ1-3, with a tentative D call TRBD1 (5 bases). Germline-derived CDR1 and CDR2 are KGHSH and LQKENI. V lost 2 bases and J lost 0, with 8 bases in between. The CDR3 covers 15 residues. CDR3 nucleotides: TGTGCCAGCTCACCAGGGGACCCCTCTGGAAACACCATATATTTT. Translating gives CASSPGDPSGNTIYF.

The gene calls are TRBV10-3 and TRBJ2-5; 14 nucleotides line up with TRBD2. There are 18 residues in the CDR3. The V segment lost 6 bases and the J segment 1 base; nucleotides outside the gene matches: 10. Germline V gene sequence: CDR1 ENHRY, CDR2 SYGVKD. Here the CDR3 reads CAIRRTSGRTGGQETQYF. The DNA for the CDR3 is TGTGCCATCAGGAGGACTAGCGGGAGGACGGGGGGCCAAGAGACCCAGTACTTC.

The CDR3 region has the DNA TGTGCCATCAGTGATGTGGGGGAGACCCAGTACTTC. It encodes CAISDVGETQYF. J is TRBJ2-5 and V is TRBV10-3; D is ambiguous. The V gene's germline CDR1 is ENHRY and CDR2 SYGVKD. This CDR3 region has 12 residues. Trimming cost V 3 bases and J 5 bases, with 7 bases left between them.

The chain joins TRBV7-2 to TRBJ2-1; D unresolved. The CDR3 spans 12 residues. The germline V gene encodes CDR1 SGHTA and CDR2 FQGNSA. V lost 7 bases to trimming and J lost 0 bases, with 4 bases between them. The CDR3 is CASTLSYNEQFF. The DNA of the CDR3 is TGTGCCAGCACCCTCTCCTACAATGAGCAGTTCTTC.

This sequence joins TRBV28 and TRBJ2-1; weak D call: TRBD2 (6 bases). The CDR3 covers 16 residues. Trimming removed 2 bases from V and 0 bases from J, with 11 bases in between. Germline loops: CDR1 MDHEN, CDR2 SYDVKM. The CDR3 sequence is CASSLIAANSYNEQFF. For the CDR3, the DNA is TGTGCCAGCAGTTTAATAGCGGCCAACTCCTACAATGAGCAGTTCTTC.

The chain has TRBV28 and TRBJ2-1; 12 positions match TRBD2. V was pared by 6 bases and J by 4 bases, with 19 bases of the junction left unmatched. Germline CDR1 MDHEN, CDR2 SYDVKM. This CDR3 is 20 amino acids long. The CDR3 nucleotides read TGTGCCAGCAGCCAACTGTGGACTAGCGGGATATCTACGGGATACAATGAGCAGTTCTTC. It specifies CASSQLWTSGISTGYNEQFF.

The chain has TRBV7-2 and TRBJ1-5; D unresolved. The CDR3 is made up of 14 amino acids. V lost 5 bases and J lost 6, with 14 bases in between. Germline V gives CDR1 SGHTA, CDR2 FQGNSA. The CDR3: CASSPRRGSQPQHF. CDR3 nucleotide sequence: TGTGCCAGCAGCCCAAGGCGAGGCTCTCAGCCCCAGCATTTT. Complete variable domain (other parts from reference TRBV7-2 and TRBJ1-5): GAGVSQSPSNKVTEKGKDVELRCDPISGHTALYWYRQSLGQGLEFLIYFQGNSAPDKSGLPSDRFSAERTGGSVSTLTIQRTQQEDSAVYLCASSPRRGSQPQHFGDGTRLSIL.